This T cell receptor (beta chain) was found in a study of human T cells and chemical hapten exposure (dated by TCRdb to 2020 to 2022). Broadly, across the study: For sensitization, 2% DPC in acetone was applied to an approximately 2 cm by approximately 2 cm area of upper inner arm skin. Patch tests used Finn chambers with 0.01% DPC on the upper back, scored after 6 days by International Contact Dermatitis Research Group standards. Blood samples were taken from patients before sensitization (week 0) and at 2, 6 and about 24 weeks after DPC sensitization. Throughout the roughly 23-week study period, patients were also given weekly therapeutic DPC doses on the scalp. Roughly 30 alopecia patients provided blood for TCR sequencing at one to four time points (pre-sensitization, 2, 6 and 24 weeks). Peripheral blood TCR repertoire changes were tracked in vivo in alopecia patients during primary and secondary sensitization to the hapten diphenylcyclopropenone (DPC). Libraries were pooled for sequencing, and per-sample TCR yields varied mainly because of small differences in library volumes within the pool. Alopecia areata with under or over 50% scalp involvement, alopecia totalis and alopecia universalis were represented in the patient cohort, which was mostly female.

Relative to germline, V is 1 base shorter and J is 9 bases shorter, with 16 bases between their ends. Based on the germline V gene, the CDR1 and CDR2 sequences are SGHAT and FQNNGV. The CDR3, cysteine through phenylalanine, is 15 amino acids long. Left in the record is the CDR3 DNA by itself, 45 bases read in frame from the first base. Library preparation employed RACE. Sequencing relied on a NextSeq 500. During library preparation, unique molecular identifiers were attached to individual cDNA molecules so that TCRs could be counted quantitatively and reproducibly. For every blood RNA sample, sequencing covered both the TCR alpha and TCR beta chains. The published analysis was carried out like this. A median of roughly 99,000 TCRs per sample was observed, with a range of 23,224 to 690,600. V, J and CDR3 annotation of the TCR reads was carried out using the Decombinator software suite. For PS versus PT1 abundance plots, all samples were subsampled to the same number of TCRs (28,000). Expanded TCRs were defined as absent before sensitization and observed at least eight times at the 2-week time point. The public sequencing data were trimmed at Q25 with fastp and processed into clonotypes with MiXCR by TCRdb, which kept only in-frame beta chains. Entries are consolidated by CDR3 protein sequence, retaining the most common genes and DNA. The V and J calls and clone size are TCRdb's, not the authors'. This sample holds about 49,000 distinct CDR3 sequences; 9.3% were observed only once. Roughly 4% of the sample comes from the top ten.

What the time point label conveys for this sample: patch test 1, 2 weeks after DPC sensitization. Interpreted using the paper, the treatment or condition label stands for: therapeutic diphenylcyclopropenone sensitization with weekly scalp DPC. At every patch-test visit, the blood draw took place before the patch test was put on. Eligible patients were aged 18 to 70, diagnosed with alopecia, deemed suitable for DPC therapy, and excluded if pregnant. Unfractionated whole blood was collected in Tempus Blood RNA tubes, and total RNA was extracted from that blood. Ten or more counts support this clonotype. It has no known antigen specificity. No much larger clone exists at a distance of one base, and base qualities are not known. Broad study findings and their caveats: After repeated subsampling, changes were observed in the strength of the expansion versus patch-test correlation and in the threshold at which the correlation became significant. Compared with pre-sensitization or healthy control sets, expanded TCRs formed significantly more large CDR3 similarity clusters, which is consistent with antigen-driven responses. The number of TCRs above 1 in 1000 frequency did not change with DPC sensitization; there was no evidence of global repertoire structure alterations. The number of PT1 expanded TCRs positively correlated with patch test score, significant at thresholds 8, 16 and 32 but not 4. Because all patients had alopecia, a presumed autoimmune disease, the immune response of the patients might differ from that of healthy individuals.

The material was whole blood, obtained in connection with sensitization to the hapten diphenylcyclopropenone (DPC). The origin of this receptor is a woman aged 45-60 years with alopecia areata. Some clones in this sample may be carry-over from other donors' samples. The V and J segments used are TRBV11-2 and TRBJ2-1; the D gene identity is not certain. Here is the DNA: TGTGCCAGCAGCTTAGTGGGCGGAGTGATGGGTGAGCAGTTCTTC. Translated, this gives CASSLVGGVMGEQFF.